Presented here are 5 T cell receptor beta chains from one specimen sequenced in a study of sequential checkpoint blockade in melanoma. Repertoires were generated with immunoSEQ multiplex PCR, while TCRdb's copy carries only in-frame clones and drops some. The data hold about 18,000 clones, with about 50% observed a single time. Treatment denoted: randomized to nivolumab then ipilimumab (arm A) or the reverse (arm B). The starting material was CD8+ T cells sorted from blood (inferred from file names), obtained from a patient given nivolumab and ipilimumab in sequence. The receptors derive from a human donor with melanoma.

This chain links TRBV9 with TRBJ2-1; perhaps TRBD2 as D (6 bases). There are 16 residues in the CDR3. V lost 3 bases to trimming and J lost 4 bases, with 17 bases between them. Per the germline V gene, CDR1 is SGDLS and CDR2 is YYNGEE. The chain's CDR3 is CASSEEGQDSYNEQFF. For the CDR3, the DNA is TGTGCCAGCAGCGAGGAGGGGCAGGACTCATACAATGAGCAGTTCTTC.

The chain combines TRBV6-1 with TRBJ1-1, with D possibly TRBD1 on 6 matching bases. Germline V gene sequence: CDR1 MNHNS, CDR2 SASEGT. V was shortened by 2 bases and J by 11 bases, with 18 bases between the two germline ends. The CDR3 runs 14 residues. CDR3 in DNA: TGTGCCAGCAGTGAAAGGTCACAGGGCCTACCGGCTTTCTTT. The encoded protein is CASSERSQGLPAFF.

This sequence joins TRBV11-1 and TRBJ2-3, with 9 positions matching TRBD2. CDR1 and CDR2 from the germline V gene are SGHAT and FQDESV (reference sequence). This CDR3 has 15 residues. Germline trimming cut 7 bases from V and 3 bases from J; bases unmatched to any gene: 8. The CDR3 DNA follows: TGTGCCAGCACTCGCGCGGGGGGGCGAACAGATACGCAGTATTTT. It codes for CASTRAGGRTDTQYF. The full variable domain, rest sourced from reference TRBV11-1 and TRBJ2-3, is EAEVAQSPRYKITEKSQAVAFWCDPISGHATLYWYRQILGQGPELLVQFQDESVVDDSQLPKDRFSAERLKGVDSTLKIQPAELGDSAMYLCASTRAGGRTDTQYFGPGTRLTVL.

This clone occurred once. This chain joins TRBV7-2 and TRBJ2-7; TRBD1 might be the D (6 bases). This CDR3 is built from 15 residues. Germline-derived CDR1 and CDR2 are SGHTA and FQGNSA. The V gene lost 1 base and the J gene lost 5 bases, with 15 bases spanning the gap. The CDR3 DNA follows: TGTGCCAGCAGCTTAGTAGCCGGGACACCTAACGAGCAGTACTTC. This translates into CASSLVAGTPNEQYF.

Points on this clone: Because the CDR3 is missing its conserved closing phenylalanine or tryptophan, this is likely a read error. The rearrangement links TRBV7-8 to TRBJ1-1, with a weak D call TRBD1 (6 bases). The CDR3 has 12 amino acids. V was pared by 5 bases and J by 9 bases, with 13 bases between. From germline, CDR1 is SGHVS and CDR2 FQNEAQ. CDR3 in amino acids: CASSGDRHKAFL. The CDR3, as DNA: TGTGCCAGCAGCGGTGACAGGCACAAAGCTTTCCTT.